This TCR beta chain was captured by sequencing in a study of lymphopenia after photon versus proton radiotherapy (dated by TCRdb to the late 2010s). About the investigation overall: In patients with gastrointestinal tumors who developed high-grade lymphopenia, the study compared the immunological effects of photon radiation therapy with those of proton radiation therapy. A cohort of some 19 patients with gastrointestinal tumors who received either photon or proton therapy and subsequently developed lymphopenia was included. The goal of the study was to characterize the differences between the two radiation modalities in how they affect the immune system. Study-wide findings and limitations: Across the cohort, among patients who died, a greater drop in TCR diversity after the nadir was inversely correlated with overall survival time. Relative stability during treatment was observed in proton-treated patients, whereas loss of naive T cells and TCR diversity and gain of effector/memory populations were observed in photon-treated patients. Once the lymphocyte count had reached its nadir, the repertoires of photon-treated patients showed oligoclonal expansion, particularly of CD8+ Temra cells, and this expansion drove the decline in diversity. The survival association was examined only in patients who died, and the authors described better survival with proton therapy as a possibility, not as a demonstrated result.

V is pared back by 1 base and J by 1 base, with 7 bases lying between the germline termini. Taken from cysteine to phenylalanine, the CDR3 has 15 residues. Just the 45-base CDR3 DNA is kept, in frame starting at base 1. CDR1 and CDR2, per the germline V gene, are MGHRA and YSYEKL. The receptor library was made with the immunoSEQ multiplex PCR assay. T cell repertoires were profiled by deep sequencing of rearranged TCR beta loci, alongside multiparametric flow cytometry. As stored in TCRdb, this immuneACCESS dataset retains in-frame rearrangements with V and J assigned. A fraction of the clones does not appear; measured against another copy, unresolved V genes explain less than half of the discrepancy, and the remainder lacks a known reason. This sample holds about 12,000 clones; roughly nine tenths were observed only once. The top ten hold 3.3% of the sample. Of note for this clone: Its specific antigen is unknown. No qualities accompany the bases; no much larger clone lies one base away.

The chain couples TRBV4-1 to TRBJ2-2; confidence is insufficient to name the D gene. This clonotype was sampled from a man aged 55 to 70 with pancreatic cancer. The sample consisted of peripheral blood, taken from a patient treated with proton-based radiotherapy. CDR3 sequence: CASSQVLGNTGELFF. The nucleotide sequence is TGCGCCAGCAGCCAAGTTCTAGGGAACACCGGGGAGCTGTTTTTT.